The 28 T cell receptor beta chains presented below share a single source sample, sequenced in a study of T cells after yellow fever vaccination. One entry per CDR3 protein, called by TCRdb with MiXCR from the 5' RACE reads. Among 46,000 or so distinct CDR3 sequences, 5.5% to 8% were seen once, and the ten largest hold more than 9%. Source: PBMCs, either bulk or a sorted T-cell subset (CD4+, CD8+, memory, or dextramer-sorted; not recorded which), taken 45 days after the yellow fever booster vaccination. These receptor sequences come from a man aged 25 to 40 who received the YFV17D yellow fever vaccine.

This clonotype was counted ten times or more. This sequence joins TRBV20-1 and TRBJ2-1; perhaps D is TRBD1 or TRBD2 (6 bases each). V gave up 6 bases and J gave up 7 bases, with 19 bases separating them. There are 14 residues in the CDR3. The germline gives CDR1 DFQATT, CDR2 SNEGSKA (reference sequence). CDR3 sequence (DNA): TGCAGTGCCCCGCTACAGGGAGGTCGAAATGAGCAGTTCTTC. The encoded protein is CSAPLQGGRNEQFF.

This clonotype was recorded at least ten times. The chain couples TRBV12-3 or TRBV12-4 to TRBJ2-1; D is possibly TRBD2 (5 bases). Trimming took 2 bases from V and 1 from J, leaving 6 bases between them. CDR3 size: 14 residues. CDR3 protein: CASSLTGSYNEQFF. The DNA for the CDR3 is TGTGCCAGCAGTTTAACGGGGTCCTACAATGAGCAGTTCTTC.

Many counts were recorded for this clonotype. This rearrangement joins TRBV20-1 to TRBJ2-1; 11 bases line up with TRBD2. The germline CDR1 and CDR2 sequences are DFQATT and SNEGSKA (reference sequence). The ends lost 7 bases at V and 5 bases at J; junction bases unmatched: 4. The CDR3 spans 13 residues. In nucleotides, the CDR3 is TGCAGTGTCCCGGGACTAGCGGACAATGAGCAGTTCTTC. This sequence encodes CSVPGLADNEQFF.

This clonotype was detected many times. The rearrangement links TRBV12-3 or TRBV12-4 to TRBJ2-5, with 7 bases fitting TRBD2. The CDR3 has 12 residues. With 8 bases clipped from V and 3 bases from J, the junction kept 3 bases outside the gene matches. In DNA, the CDR3 is TGTGCCAGCCTTGGGGGGGAAGAGACCCAGTACTTC. Translation gives CASLGGEETQYF.

For the CDR3, the DNA is TGTGCCTGGAGTGTACTATCGGAGCTGTTTTTT. This codes for CAWSVLSELFF. V usage is TRBV30 and J usage is TRBJ2-2; D unresolved. The CDR3 length is 11 residues. V shed 0 bases and J shed 10 bases, with 6 bases lying between them. CDR1 and CDR2 (germline): GTSNPN, SVGIG (reference sequence). The variable domain in full, completed from reference TRBV30 and TRBJ2-2, reads SQTIHQWPATLVQPVGSPLSLECTVEGTSNPNLYWYRQAAGRGLQLLFYSVGIGQISSEVPQNLSASRPQDRQFILSSKKLLLSDSGFYLCAWSVLSELFFGEGSRLTVL.

This chain uses TRBV20-1 with TRBJ1-1; a possible D gene is TRBD1 (5 bases). Germline loops: CDR1 DFQATT, CDR2 SNEGSKA (reference sequence). This CDR3 spans 13 amino acids. Deletions cut 6 bases from V and 2 bases from J, with 13 bases between. CDR3 residues: CSAQTGGNTEAFF. In DNA form, the CDR3 reads TGCAGTGCCCAAACGGGGGGAAACACTGAAGCTTTCTTT.

This clonotype was counted at least ten times. V usage is TRBV12-3 or TRBV12-4 and J usage is TRBJ2-5, with 8 bases identical to TRBD1. With V trimmed by 5 bases and J by 3 bases, 8 bases remained unmatched. The CDR3 consists of 15 residues. The CDR3 DNA is TGTGCCAGCAGTCTCCGACAGGGGCTCAAAGAGACCCAGTACTTC. Protein product: CASSLRQGLKETQYF.

The chain couples TRBV18 to TRBJ2-1; no reliable D call. This CDR3 spans 13 amino acids. Germline V gene lookup returns CDR1 KGHSH and CDR2 LQKENI. Trimming stripped 1 base from V and 10 bases from J, with 11 bases between. The CDR3 coding sequence is TGTGCCAGCTCACCACAGGGCGGTAAGGAGCAGTTCTTC. It yields the protein CASSPQGGKEQFF.

This chain uses TRBV6-2 or TRBV6-3 with TRBJ2-7; TRBD1 might be the D (6 bases). V was clipped by 0 bases and J by 5 bases, with 11 bases between them. Germline CDR1 is MNHEY and CDR2 is SVGEGT. The CDR3 spans 14 residues. CDR3 sequence: CASSYSTGEDEQYF. In nucleotides, the CDR3 is TGTGCCAGCAGTTACTCGACAGGTGAAGACGAGCAGTACTTC.

There are a few counts of this clonotype. At one end the junction does not follow the germline gene, possibly because of a read error. The chain uses TRBV7-6 and TRBJ2-3; 10 positions agree with TRBD2. Germline V gene lookup returns CDR1 SGHVS and CDR2 FNYEAQ. This CDR3 comprises 12 residues. The CDR3 spells CASSPIPGTSAF. Written as DNA, the CDR3 is TGTGCCAGCAGCCCAATCCCTGGGACTAGCGCTTTT.

Only a few counts were recorded for this clonotype. This chain uses TRBV19 with TRBJ2-1; 10 nucleotides match TRBD2. Germline loops: CDR1 LNHDA, CDR2 SQIVND (reference sequence). V was clipped by 6 bases and J by 9 bases; unmatched bases: 8. This CDR3 is built from 14 residues. CDR3 sequence: CASSGGTSEGEQFF. The CDR3 DNA reads as TGTGCCAGTAGCGGCGGGACTAGCGAGGGTGAGCAGTTCTTC. Drawing the rest from reference TRBV19 and TRBJ2-1, the complete variable domain is DGGITQSPKYLFRKEGQNVTLSCEQNLNHDAMYWYRQDPGQGLRLIYYSQIVNDFQKGDIAEGYSVSREKKESFPLTVTSAQKNPTAFYLCASSGGTSEGEQFFGPGTRLTVL.

This clonotype was detected ten times or more. This sequence joins TRBV29-1 and TRBJ2-3, with 7 bases that match TRBD2. The CDR3 has 15 residues. CDR1 SQVTM and CDR2 ANQGSEA come from the germline V gene. After removal of 1 base from V and 0 bases from J, the junction contained 4 bases not matched to a gene. The CDR3 is CSVEGLAASTDTQYF. CDR3 bases: TGCAGCGTTGAAGGCCTAGCGGCTAGCACAGATACGCAGTATTTT.

This clonotype came up a few times. This chain joins TRBV3-1 and TRBJ1-2; D is uncertain. Per germline, CDR1 LGHDT and CDR2 YNNKEL (reference sequence). V was shortened by 8 bases and J by 3 bases, with 10 bases between the two germline ends. The CDR3 consists of 12 residues. For the CDR3, the DNA is TGTGCCAGCGCCGGGGTCGACTATGGCTACACCTTC. It specifies CASAGVDYGYTF.

This clonotype was detected a few times. V gene TRBV7-2 combines with J gene TRBJ2-7; the D call may be TRBD1 or TRBD2 (5 bases each). Trimming left V 0 bases short and J 5 bases short, with 17 bases between. Germline values: CDR1 SGHTA, CDR2 FQGNSA. This CDR3 contains 16 residues. The CDR3 loop reads CASSLALLAGAHEQYF. The CDR3, as DNA: TGTGCCAGCAGCTTAGCGCTTCTAGCTGGGGCCCACGAGCAGTACTTC.

This clonotype was counted between two and nine times. This chain links TRBV9 with TRBJ2-3, with 8 bases aligning to TRBD2. The CDR3 has 18 residues. After removal of 0 bases from V and 2 bases from J, the junction contained 11 bases not matched to a gene. CDR1 SGDLS and CDR2 YYNGEE come from the germline V gene. The DNA for the CDR3 is TGTGCCAGCAGCGTAGGGACTAGCACACGATTTACCACAGATACGCAGTATTTT. Amino acids: CASSVGTSTRFTTDTQYF.

This clonotype was detected many times. The J gene is TRBJ2-3, the V gene TRBV5-1; D uncertain. CDR3 length equals 14 residues. V gave up 0 bases and J gave up 4 bases, with 9 bases separating them. Per germline, CDR1 SGHRS and CDR2 YFSETQ. CDR3 loop: CASSLERVADTQYF. The CDR3 DNA follows: TGCGCCAGCAGCTTGGAACGGGTCGCAGATACGCAGTATTTT.

There are a few counts of this clonotype. The chain joins TRBV7-8 to TRBJ1-2, with D tentatively TRBD1 (6 bases). V was trimmed by 5 bases and J by 6 bases, leaving 31 bases between them. The CDR3 consists of 19 residues. CDR1 is SGHVS, CDR2 FQNEAQ, per germline. CDR3 bases: TGTGCCAGCAGCCCAACCCACGCGGACAGAACCCACGCAGAGAATGGCTACACCTTC. Its translation is CASSPTHADRTHAENGYTF.

This clonotype was picked up many times. The V and J genes are TRBV7-9 and TRBJ2-1; 7 positions match TRBD2. The germline gives CDR1 SEHNR, CDR2 FQNEAQ (reference sequence). Unmatched junction bases numbered 9, after V lost 4 bases and J lost 6 bases. The CDR3 has 15 residues. The CDR3 here is CASSSGLGWTNEQFF. CDR3 in DNA: TGTGCCAGCAGCTCTGGACTAGGGTGGACCAATGAGCAGTTCTTC.

This clonotype has only a few counts. The chain links TRBV4-2 to TRBJ2-5, with D unresolved. Per the germline V gene, CDR1 is LGHNA and CDR2 is YNFKEQ. Trimming took 4 bases from V and 1 from J, leaving 7 bases between them. This CDR3 is built from 13 residues. CDR3 in amino acids: CASSPGAQETQYF. CDR3 coding DNA: TGTGCCAGCAGCCCGGGCGCCCAAGAGACCCAGTACTTC.

In this sample, this clonotype turned up many times. The chain uses TRBV27 and TRBJ2-1; D is unresolved. CDR1 and CDR2 from the germline V gene are MNHEY and SMNVEV (reference sequence). This CDR3 is built from 14 residues. Deletions cut 8 bases from V and 8 bases from J, with 19 bases between. CDR3: CASRPAGSWYEQFF. The CDR3 bases are TGTGCCAGCCGACCGGCAGGAAGCTGGTATGAGCAGTTCTTC.

For the CDR3, the DNA is TGTGCCAGCAGCTTAGTTTTATGGGGTGGTGGCTACGAGCAGTACTTC. It yields the protein CASSLVLWGGGYEQYF. The rearrangement uses TRBV11-2 and TRBJ2-7; no definite D call. Germline V gives CDR1 SGHAT, CDR2 FQNNGV. The length of the CDR3 is 16 residues. Trimming shortened V by 1 base and J by 3 bases, and 16 bases separated the two germline ends.

This clonotype was found many times. The chain uses TRBV7-6 and TRBJ2-1; TRBD2 agrees at 9 bases. Trimming at V came to 1 base and at J to 9 bases, leaving 10 bases not matched to a gene. The CDR3 contains 16 residues. Germline V gene data show CDR1 as SGHVS and CDR2 as FNYEAQ. The CDR3 loop is CASSLDFSGRDGEQFF. For the CDR3, the DNA is TGTGCCAGCAGCTTAGATTTTAGCGGGAGAGATGGTGAGCAGTTCTTC.

This clonotype was seen a few times. The genes are TRBV7-2 and TRBJ2-7; 11 nucleotides agree with TRBD2. V shed 7 bases and J 1 base; nucleotides not matched to a gene: 3. Looked up from germline, CDR1 is SGHTA and CDR2 is FQGNSA. CDR3 length: 14 amino acids. The CDR3 DNA reads TGTGCCAGCACCCTAGCGGGAGGTTCCTACGAGCAGTACTTC. Amino acid sequence: CASTLAGGSYEQYF. Supplemented by reference TRBV7-2 and TRBJ2-7, the full variable domain reads GAGVSQSPSNKVTEKGKDVELRCDPISGHTALYWYRQSLGQGLEFLIYFQGNSAPDKSGLPSDRFSAERTGGSVSTLTIQRTQQEDSAVYLCASTLAGGSYEQYFGPGTRLTVT.

This clonotype has just a few counts. The rearrangement joins TRBV5-1 to TRBJ2-3; D is tentatively TRBD1 or TRBD2 (5 bases each). Trimming cost V 5 bases and J 8 bases, with 15 bases left between them. Per the germline V gene, CDR1 is SGHRS and CDR2 is YFSETQ. This CDR3 is built from 13 residues. The CDR3 protein is CASSRPGRCTQYF. The CDR3 DNA reads as TGCGCCAGCAGTCGGCCGGGACGCTGTACGCAGTATTTT.

The table lists this clonotype with a few counts. The rearrangement uses TRBV15 and TRBJ2-3; 10 positions match TRBD2. Germline V gene data show CDR1 as LNHNV and CDR2 as YYDKDF (reference sequence). J lost 6 bases, V lost 3 bases, and 6 bases had no gene match. CDR3 length: 15 amino acids. DNA for the CDR3: TGTGCCACCAGCAGCCGCGGACTAGCGGCTGATACGCAGTATTTT. Its translation: CATSSRGLAADTQYF.

This clonotype was observed at least ten times. This chain uses TRBV7-9 with TRBJ2-1; no reliable D call. This CDR3 contains 12 residues. Looked up from germline, CDR1 is SEHNR and CDR2 is FQNEAQ (reference sequence). With 3 bases removed from V and 9 bases from J, the gap between germline ends came to 9 bases. The CDR3 region has the DNA TGTGCCAGCAGCTTCGTTGAGCGTGAGCAGTTCTTC. It codes for CASSFVEREQFF.

The table lists this clonotype with many counts. The chain combines TRBV11-1 with TRBJ2-7; D is perhaps TRBD1 (6 bases). The V gene lost 0 bases and the J gene lost 2 bases, with 11 bases spanning the gap. The germline V gene encodes CDR1 SGHAT and CDR2 FQDESV (reference sequence). The CDR3 loop spans 15 amino acids. CDR3 region: CASSLAGAGAYEQYF. CDR3 coding DNA: TGTGCCAGCAGCTTAGCGGGGGCAGGTGCCTACGAGCAGTACTTC. The full variable domain, completed using reference TRBV11-1 and TRBJ2-7, is EAEVAQSPRYKITEKSQAVAFWCDPISGHATLYWYRQILGQGPELLVQFQDESVVDDSQLPKDRFSAERLKGVDSTLKIQPAELGDSAMYLCASSLAGAGAYEQYFGPGTRLTVT.

This clonotype was counted only a few times. The chain links TRBV6-2 or TRBV6-3 to TRBJ2-2; D perhaps matches TRBD1 (6 bases). This CDR3 contains 15 residues. Germline lookup yields CDR1 MNHEY and CDR2 SVGEGT. Trimming cost V 2 bases and J 1 base, with 8 bases left between them. The CDR3 DNA reads TGTGCCAGCAGTTACACCAGGGGGAACACCGGGGAGCTGTTTTTT. Encoded protein: CASSYTRGNTGELFF.